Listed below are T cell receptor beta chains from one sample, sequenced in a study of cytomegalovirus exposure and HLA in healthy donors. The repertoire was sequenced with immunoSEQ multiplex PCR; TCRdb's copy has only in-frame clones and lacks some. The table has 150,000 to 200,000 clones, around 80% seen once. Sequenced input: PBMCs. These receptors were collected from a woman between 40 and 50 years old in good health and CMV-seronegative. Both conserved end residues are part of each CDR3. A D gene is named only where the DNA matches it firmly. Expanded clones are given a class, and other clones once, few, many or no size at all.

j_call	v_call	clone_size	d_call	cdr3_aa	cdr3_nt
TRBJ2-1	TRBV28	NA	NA	CATHVNGVLYNEQFF	TGTGCCACCCACGTCAACGGGGTCCTTTACAATGAGCAGTTCTTC
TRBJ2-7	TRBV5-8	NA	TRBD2	CASSPGGWYEQYF	TGTGCCAGCAGCCCCGGGGGGTGGTACGAGCAGTACTTC
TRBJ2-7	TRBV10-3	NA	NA	CAIRPGLETSEQYF	TGTGCCATCAGACCGGGACTGGAGACCTCCGAGCAGTACTTC
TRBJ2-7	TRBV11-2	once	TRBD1	CASSSARDSTYEQYF	TGTGCCAGCAGCTCCGCTCGGGACAGCACCTACGAGCAGTACTTC
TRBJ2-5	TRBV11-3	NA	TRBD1	CASSQPGQQKETQYF	TGTGCCAGCAGCCAGCCGGGACAGCAAAAAGAGACCCAGTACTTC
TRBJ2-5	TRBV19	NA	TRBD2	CASSLTSAQETQYF	TGTGCCAGTAGTTTAACTAGCGCTCAAGAGACCCAGTACTTC
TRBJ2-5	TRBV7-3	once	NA	CASSLDRGETQYF	TGTGCCAGCAGCTTAGATAGGGGAGAGACCCAGTACTTC
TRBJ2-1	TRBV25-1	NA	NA	CASSVSGAYNEQFF	TGTGCCAGCAGTGTGAGCGGCGCCTACAATGAGCAGTTCTTC
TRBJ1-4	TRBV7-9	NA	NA	CASSSDNEKLFF	TGTGCCAGCAGCTCGGACAACGAAAAACTGTTTTTT
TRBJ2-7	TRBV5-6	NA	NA	CASSLNSKSYEQYF	TGTGCCAGCAGCTTGAACAGTAAGTCCTACGAGCAGTACTTC
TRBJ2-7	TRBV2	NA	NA	CASSVDRSSYEQYF	TGTGCCAGCAGTGTTGACAGGAGCTCCTACGAGCAGTACTTC
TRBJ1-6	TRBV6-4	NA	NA	CASSGQVNSPLHF	TGTGCCAGCAGTGGACAGGTTAATTCACCCCTCCACTTT
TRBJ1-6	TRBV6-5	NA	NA	CASSYSTSAYNSPLHF	TGTGCCAGCAGTTACTCGACCTCAGCGTATAATTCACCCCTCCACTTT
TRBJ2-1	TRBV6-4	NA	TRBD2	CASSERGLAFNEQFF	TGTGCCAGCAGTGAAAGGGGACTAGCGTTTAATGAGCAGTTCTTC
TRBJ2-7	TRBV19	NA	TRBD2	CASRGGSNHEQYF	TGTGCCAGTCGCGGCGGGAGTAACCACGAGCAGTACTTC
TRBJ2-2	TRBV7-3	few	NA	CASSPGQGKRELFF	TGTGCCAGCAGCCCAGGACAAGGAAAGAGGGAGCTGTTTTTT
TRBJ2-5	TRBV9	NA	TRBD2	CASSVGPLAGEETQYF	TGTGCCAGCAGCGTAGGCCCGCTAGCGGGAGAGGAGACCCAGTACTTC
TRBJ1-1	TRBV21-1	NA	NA	CASSTRHANTEAFF	TGTGCCAGCAGCACCCGACACGCGAACACTGAAGCTTTCTTT